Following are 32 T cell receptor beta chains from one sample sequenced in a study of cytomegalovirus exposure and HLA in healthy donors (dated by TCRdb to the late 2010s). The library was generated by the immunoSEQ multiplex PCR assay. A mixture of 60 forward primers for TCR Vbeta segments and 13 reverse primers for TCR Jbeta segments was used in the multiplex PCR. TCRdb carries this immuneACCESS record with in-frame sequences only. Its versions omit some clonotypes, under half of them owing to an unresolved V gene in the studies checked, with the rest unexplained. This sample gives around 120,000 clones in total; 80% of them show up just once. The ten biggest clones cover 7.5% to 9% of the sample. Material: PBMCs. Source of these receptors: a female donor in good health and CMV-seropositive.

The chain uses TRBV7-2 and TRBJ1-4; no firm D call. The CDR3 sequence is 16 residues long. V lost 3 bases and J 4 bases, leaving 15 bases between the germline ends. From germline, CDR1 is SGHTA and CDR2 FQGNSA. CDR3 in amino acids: CASSFMEVSDNEKLFF. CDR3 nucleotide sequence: TGTGCCAGCAGCTTTATGGAGGTATCCGATAATGAAAAACTGTTTTTT. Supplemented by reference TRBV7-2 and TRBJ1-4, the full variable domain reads GAGVSQSPSNKVTEKGKDVELRCDPISGHTALYWYRQSLGQGLEFLIYFQGNSAPDKSGLPSDRFSAERTGGSVSTLTIQRTQQEDSAVYLCASSFMEVSDNEKLFFGSGTQLSVL.

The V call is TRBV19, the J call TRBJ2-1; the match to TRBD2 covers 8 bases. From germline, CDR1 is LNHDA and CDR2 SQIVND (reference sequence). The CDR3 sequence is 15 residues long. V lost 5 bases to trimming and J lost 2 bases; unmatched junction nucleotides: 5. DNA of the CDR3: TGTGCCAGTAGTTCGGGACTAGGGCCCTACAATGAGCAGTTCTTC. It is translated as CASSSGLGPYNEQFF.

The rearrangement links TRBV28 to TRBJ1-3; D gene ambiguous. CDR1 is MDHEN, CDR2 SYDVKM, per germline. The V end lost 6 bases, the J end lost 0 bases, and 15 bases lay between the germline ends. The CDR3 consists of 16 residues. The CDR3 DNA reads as TGTGCCAGCAGATCCTCAGGAGGCCCCTCTGGAAACACCATATATTTT. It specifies CASRSSGGPSGNTIYF.

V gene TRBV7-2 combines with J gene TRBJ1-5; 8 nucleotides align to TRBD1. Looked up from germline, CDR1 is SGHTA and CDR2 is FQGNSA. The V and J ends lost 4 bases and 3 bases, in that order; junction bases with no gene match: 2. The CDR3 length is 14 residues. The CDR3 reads CASSSQGANQPQHF. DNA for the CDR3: TGTGCCAGCAGCTCCCAGGGGGCCAATCAGCCCCAGCATTTT.

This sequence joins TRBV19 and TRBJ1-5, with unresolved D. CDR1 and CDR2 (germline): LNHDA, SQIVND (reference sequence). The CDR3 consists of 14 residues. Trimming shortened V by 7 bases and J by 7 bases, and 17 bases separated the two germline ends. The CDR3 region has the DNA TGTGCCAGTATGCAGGTTTCAGGATGGCAGCCCCAGCATTTT. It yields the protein CASMQVSGWQPQHF.

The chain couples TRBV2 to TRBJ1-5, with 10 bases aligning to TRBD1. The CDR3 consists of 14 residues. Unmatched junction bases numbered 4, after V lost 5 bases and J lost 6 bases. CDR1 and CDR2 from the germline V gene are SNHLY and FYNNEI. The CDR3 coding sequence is TGTGCCAGCAGTCCAGACAGGGGGCCTCAGCCCCAGCATTTT. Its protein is CASSPDRGPQPQHF.

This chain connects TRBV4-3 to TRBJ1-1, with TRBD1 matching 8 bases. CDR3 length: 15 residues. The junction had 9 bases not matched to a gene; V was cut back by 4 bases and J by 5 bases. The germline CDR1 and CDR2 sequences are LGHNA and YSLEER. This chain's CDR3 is CASSRGGTGGTEAFF. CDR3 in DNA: TGCGCCAGCAGCCGCGGAGGAACAGGGGGGACTGAAGCTTTCTTT.

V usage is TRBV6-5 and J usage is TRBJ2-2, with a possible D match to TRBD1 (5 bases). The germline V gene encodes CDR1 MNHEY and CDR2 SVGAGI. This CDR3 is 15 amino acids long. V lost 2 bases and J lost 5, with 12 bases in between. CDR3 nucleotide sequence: TGTGCCAGCAGTTACGGGCAGGGTTTGACCGGGGAGCTGTTTTTT. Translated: CASSYGQGLTGELFF.

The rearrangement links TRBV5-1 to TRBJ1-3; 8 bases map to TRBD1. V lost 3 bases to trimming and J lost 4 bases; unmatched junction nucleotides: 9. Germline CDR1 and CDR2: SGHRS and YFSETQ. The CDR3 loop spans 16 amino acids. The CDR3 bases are TGCGCCAGCAGCTCTCCTAAACAGGGGGGAGGAAACACCATATATTTT. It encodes CASSSPKQGGGNTIYF.

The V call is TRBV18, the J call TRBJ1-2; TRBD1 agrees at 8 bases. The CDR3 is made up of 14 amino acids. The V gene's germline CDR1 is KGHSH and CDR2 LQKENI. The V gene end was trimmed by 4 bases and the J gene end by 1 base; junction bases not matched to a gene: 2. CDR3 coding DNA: TGTGCCAGCTCACAACAGGGGGTTAACTATGGCTACACCTTC. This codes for CASSQQGVNYGYTF.

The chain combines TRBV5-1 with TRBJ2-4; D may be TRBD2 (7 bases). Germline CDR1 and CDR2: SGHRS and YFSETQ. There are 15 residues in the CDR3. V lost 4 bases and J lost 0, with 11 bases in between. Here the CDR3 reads CASSPGGLAKNIQYF. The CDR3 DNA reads TGCGCCAGCAGCCCGGGGGGCCTAGCCAAAAACATTCAGTACTTC.

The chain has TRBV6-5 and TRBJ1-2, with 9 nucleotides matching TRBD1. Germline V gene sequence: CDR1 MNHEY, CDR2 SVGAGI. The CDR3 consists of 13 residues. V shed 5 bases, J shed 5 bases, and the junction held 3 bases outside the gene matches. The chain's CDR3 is CASSAGTGYGYTF. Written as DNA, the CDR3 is TGTGCCAGCAGTGCTGGGACAGGGTATGGCTACACCTTC.

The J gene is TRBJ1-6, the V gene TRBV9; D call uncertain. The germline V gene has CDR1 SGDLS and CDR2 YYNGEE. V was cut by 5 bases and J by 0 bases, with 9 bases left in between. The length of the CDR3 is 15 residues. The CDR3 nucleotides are TGTGCCAGCAGTGTCACAGACTCCTATAATTCACCCCTCCACTTT. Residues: CASSVTDSYNSPLHF.

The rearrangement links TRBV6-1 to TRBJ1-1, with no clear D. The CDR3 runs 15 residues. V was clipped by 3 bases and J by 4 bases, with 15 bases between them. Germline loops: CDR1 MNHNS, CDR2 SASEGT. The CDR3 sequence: CASSDGLWQRTEAFF. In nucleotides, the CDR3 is TGTGCCAGCAGTGATGGACTGTGGCAGCGCACTGAAGCTTTCTTT.

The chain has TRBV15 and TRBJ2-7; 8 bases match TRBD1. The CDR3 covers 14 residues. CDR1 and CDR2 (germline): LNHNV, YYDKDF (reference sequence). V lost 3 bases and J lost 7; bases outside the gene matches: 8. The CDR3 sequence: CATSRNRDRQEQYF. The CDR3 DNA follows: TGTGCCACCAGCAGGAACCGGGACAGGCAAGAGCAGTACTTC.

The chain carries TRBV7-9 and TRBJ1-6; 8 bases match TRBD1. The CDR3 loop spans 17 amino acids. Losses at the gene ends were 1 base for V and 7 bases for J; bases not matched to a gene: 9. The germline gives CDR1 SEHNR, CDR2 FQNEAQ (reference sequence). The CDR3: CASSLVLSGQGNSPLHF. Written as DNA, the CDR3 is TGTGCCAGCAGCTTAGTTTTATCTGGACAGGGCAATTCACCCCTCCACTTT.

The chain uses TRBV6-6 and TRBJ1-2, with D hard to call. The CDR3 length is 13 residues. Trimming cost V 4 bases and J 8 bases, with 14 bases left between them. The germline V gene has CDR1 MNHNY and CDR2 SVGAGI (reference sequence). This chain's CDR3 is CASSLQVLGGYTF. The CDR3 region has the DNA TGTGCCAGCAGTTTGCAGGTTCTTGGCGGCTACACCTTC.

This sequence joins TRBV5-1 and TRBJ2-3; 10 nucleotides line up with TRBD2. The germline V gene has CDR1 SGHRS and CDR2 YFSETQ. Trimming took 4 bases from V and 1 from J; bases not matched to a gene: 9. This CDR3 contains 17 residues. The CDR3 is CASSASPLAGGTDTQYF. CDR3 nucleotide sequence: TGCGCCAGCAGCGCATCACCTCTAGCGGGGGGCACAGATACGCAGTATTTT.

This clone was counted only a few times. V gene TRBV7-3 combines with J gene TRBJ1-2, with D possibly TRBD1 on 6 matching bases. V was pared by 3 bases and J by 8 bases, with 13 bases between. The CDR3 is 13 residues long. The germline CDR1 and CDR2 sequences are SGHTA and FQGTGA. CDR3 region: CASSFAQGQGYTF. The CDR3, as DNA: TGTGCCAGCAGCTTCGCCCAGGGGCAGGGCTACACCTTC.

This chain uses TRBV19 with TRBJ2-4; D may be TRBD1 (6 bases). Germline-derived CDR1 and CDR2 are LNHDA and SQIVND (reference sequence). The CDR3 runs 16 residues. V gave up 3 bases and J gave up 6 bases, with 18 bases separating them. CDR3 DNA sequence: TGTGCCAGTAGTATCCCCAGGGGACCAAATATAAACATTCAGTACTTC. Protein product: CASSIPRGPNINIQYF.

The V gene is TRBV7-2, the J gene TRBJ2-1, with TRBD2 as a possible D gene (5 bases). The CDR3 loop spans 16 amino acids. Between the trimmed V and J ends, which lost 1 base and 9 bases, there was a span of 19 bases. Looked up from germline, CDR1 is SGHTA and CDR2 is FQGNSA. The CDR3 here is CASSLVGAGLTIEQFF. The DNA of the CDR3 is TGTGCCAGCAGCTTAGTTGGTGCGGGTCTTACAATTGAGCAGTTCTTC.

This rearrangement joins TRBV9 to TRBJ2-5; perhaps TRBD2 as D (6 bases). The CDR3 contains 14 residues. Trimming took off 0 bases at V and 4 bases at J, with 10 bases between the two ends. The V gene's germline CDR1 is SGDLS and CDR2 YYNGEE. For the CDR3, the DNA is TGTGCCAGCAGCGTAGCTACGGGGGTAGAGACCCAGTACTTC. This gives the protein CASSVATGVETQYF.

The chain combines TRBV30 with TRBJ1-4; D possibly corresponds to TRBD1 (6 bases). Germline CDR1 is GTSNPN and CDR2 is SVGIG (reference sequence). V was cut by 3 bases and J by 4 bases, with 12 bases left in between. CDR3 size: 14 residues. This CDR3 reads CAWRRGASNEKLFF. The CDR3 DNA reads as TGTGCCTGGAGACGGGGGGCTAGTAATGAAAAACTGTTTTTT.

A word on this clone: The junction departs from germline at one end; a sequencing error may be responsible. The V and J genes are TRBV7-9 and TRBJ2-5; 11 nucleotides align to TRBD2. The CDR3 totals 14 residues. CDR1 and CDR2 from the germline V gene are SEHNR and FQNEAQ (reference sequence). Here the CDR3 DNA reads TGTGCCAGCAGCCTAGCGGGGGGTTTTGAGACCCAGTACTTC. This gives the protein CASSLAGGFETQYF.

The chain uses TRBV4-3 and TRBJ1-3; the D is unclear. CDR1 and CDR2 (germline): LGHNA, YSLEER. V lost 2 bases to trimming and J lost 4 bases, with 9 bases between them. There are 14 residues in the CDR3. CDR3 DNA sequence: TGCGCCAGCAGCCAAAAGCTAGCGGGAAACACCATATATTTT. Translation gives CASSQKLAGNTIYF.

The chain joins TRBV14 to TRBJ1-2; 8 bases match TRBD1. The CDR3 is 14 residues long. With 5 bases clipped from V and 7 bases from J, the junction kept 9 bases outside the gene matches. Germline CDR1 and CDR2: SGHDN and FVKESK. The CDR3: CASSAQGAGIGYTF. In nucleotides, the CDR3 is TGTGCCAGCAGCGCTCAGGGGGCCGGTATTGGCTACACCTTC.

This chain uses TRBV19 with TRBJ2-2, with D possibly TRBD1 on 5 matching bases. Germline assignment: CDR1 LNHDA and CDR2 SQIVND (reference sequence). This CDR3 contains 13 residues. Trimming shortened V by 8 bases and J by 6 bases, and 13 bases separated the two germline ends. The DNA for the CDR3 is TGTGCCAGTTTAGCAGGGTCGGCCGGGGAGCTGTTTTTT. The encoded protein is CASLAGSAGELFF.

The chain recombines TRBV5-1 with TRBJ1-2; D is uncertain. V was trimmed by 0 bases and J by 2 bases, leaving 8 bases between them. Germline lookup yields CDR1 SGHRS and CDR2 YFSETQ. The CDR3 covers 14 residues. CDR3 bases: TGCGCCAGCAGCTTGGCCGCGGAAAACTATGGCTACACCTTC. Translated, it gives CASSLAAENYGYTF.

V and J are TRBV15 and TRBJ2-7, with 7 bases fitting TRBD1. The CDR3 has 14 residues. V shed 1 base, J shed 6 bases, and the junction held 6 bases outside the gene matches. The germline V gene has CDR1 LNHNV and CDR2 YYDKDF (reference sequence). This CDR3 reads CATSRGANRGEQYF. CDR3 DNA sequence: TGTGCCACCAGCAGAGGGGCAAACAGGGGCGAGCAGTACTTC.

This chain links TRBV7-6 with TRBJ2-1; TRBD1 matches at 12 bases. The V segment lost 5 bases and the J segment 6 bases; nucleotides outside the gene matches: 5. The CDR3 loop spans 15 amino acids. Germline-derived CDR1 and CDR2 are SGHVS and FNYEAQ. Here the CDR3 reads CASSARDRGLNEQFF. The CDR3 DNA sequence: TGTGCCAGCAGCGCCCGGGACAGGGGGCTCAATGAGCAGTTCTTC.

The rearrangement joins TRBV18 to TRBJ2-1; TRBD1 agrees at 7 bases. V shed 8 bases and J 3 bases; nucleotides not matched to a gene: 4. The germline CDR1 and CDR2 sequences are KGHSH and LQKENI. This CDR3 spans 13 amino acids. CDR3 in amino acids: CASVAGGYNEQFF. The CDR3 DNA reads TGTGCCAGCGTGGCAGGGGGCTACAATGAGCAGTTCTTC. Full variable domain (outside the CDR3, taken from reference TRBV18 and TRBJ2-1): NAGVMQNPRHLVRRRGQEARLRCSPMKGHSHVYWYRQLPEEGLKFMVYLQKENIIDESGMPKERFSAEFPKEGPSILRIQQVVRGDSAAYFCASVAGGYNEQFFGPGTRLTVL.

CDR3: CASRDSYSNQPQHF. The CDR3 DNA follows: TGTGCCAGTCGGGACTCTTATAGCAATCAGCCCCAGCATTTT. The chain recombines TRBV27 with TRBJ1-5, with a tentative D call TRBD1 (5 bases). Germline CDR1 is MNHEY and CDR2 is SMNVEV (reference sequence). The V gene lost 9 bases and the J gene lost 0 bases, with 12 bases spanning the gap. The CDR3 consists of 14 residues.